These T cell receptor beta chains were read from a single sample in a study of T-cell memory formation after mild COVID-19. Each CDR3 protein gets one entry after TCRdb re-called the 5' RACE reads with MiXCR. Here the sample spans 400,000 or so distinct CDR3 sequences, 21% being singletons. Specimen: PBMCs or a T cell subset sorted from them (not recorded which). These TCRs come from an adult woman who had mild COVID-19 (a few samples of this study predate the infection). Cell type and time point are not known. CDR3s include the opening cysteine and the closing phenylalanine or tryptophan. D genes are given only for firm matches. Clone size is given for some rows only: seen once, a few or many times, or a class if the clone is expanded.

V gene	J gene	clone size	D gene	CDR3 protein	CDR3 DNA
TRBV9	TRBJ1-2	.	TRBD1	CASSVGPGQGGGYTF	TGTGCCAGCAGCGTAGGCCCCGGACAGGGAGGCGGCTACACCTTC
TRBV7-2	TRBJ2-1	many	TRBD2	CASSPTIGTSQFF	TGTGCCAGCAGCCCCACGATCGGGACTAGTCAGTTCTTC
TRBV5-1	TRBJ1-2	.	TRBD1	CASSTTGANYGYTF	TGCGCCAGCAGCACAACAGGGGCTAACTATGGCTACACCTTC
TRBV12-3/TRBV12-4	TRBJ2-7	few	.	CASSSRASSSYEQYF	TGTGCCAGCAGTTCCCGGGCCTCATCCTCCTACGAGCAGTACTTC
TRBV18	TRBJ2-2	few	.	CASSRTLDTGELFF	TGTGCCAGCTCAAGAACCCTAGACACCGGGGAGCTGTTTTTT
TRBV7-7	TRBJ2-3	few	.	CASSLGLGQADTQYF	TGTGCCAGCAGCCTAGGTTTGGGGCAGGCAGATACGCAGTATTTT
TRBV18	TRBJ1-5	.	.	CASSQGWSNQPQHF	TGTGCCAGCTCGCAGGGTTGGAGCAATCAGCCCCAGCATTTT
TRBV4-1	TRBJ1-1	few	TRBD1	CASSQEVGQGRLNTEAFF	TGCGCCAGCAGCCAAGAGGTGGGACAGGGCCGATTGAACACTGAAGCTTTCTTT
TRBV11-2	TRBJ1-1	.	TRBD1	CASSFGQGGRPEAFF	TGTGCCAGCAGCTTTGGACAGGGAGGCCGCCCTGAAGCTTTCTTT
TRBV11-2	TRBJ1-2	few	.	CASSLGRGGGVGYTF	TGTGCCAGCAGCTTAGGTCGGGGCGGGGGAGTTGGCTACACCTTC